This TCR beta chain stems from a study of cytomegalovirus exposure and HLA in healthy donors. The PCR employed 60 Vbeta primers together with 13 Jbeta primers. Assay: immunoSEQ multiplex PCR; the TCRdb copy retains only in-frame clones and omits some. The sample comprises approximately 150,000 clones, more than 60% of which are singletons, and 3.5% to 5.5% rests with the top ten. This clone was found a few times. Trimming shortened V by 2 bases and J by 10 bases, and 8 bases separated the two germline ends. Germline-derived CDR1 and CDR2 are MNHEY and SVGAGI. This CDR3 spans 11 amino acids. The sequencing input was PBMCs. This clonotype was obtained from a man aged 40-49 years in good health and CMV-seronegative. This rearrangement joins TRBV6-5 to TRBJ1-2; D is undetermined. The CDR3: CASSYGRLYTF. CDR3 coding DNA: TGTGCCAGCAGTTACGGGAGGCTCTACACCTTC.